The present TCR beta chain was sequenced within a study of cytomegalovirus exposure and HLA in healthy donors. Comment on this clone: Its antigen is not known.

Vbeta (60) and Jbeta (13) primers were used in the PCR. Clones were sequenced by immunoSEQ multiplex PCR, and TCRdb holds only the in-frame ones, with some missing. The profile covers about 200,000 clones, with more than 75% appearing a single time and about 6.4% taken by the ten largest. This CDR3 contains 14 residues. J was trimmed by 1 base and V by 7 bases; bases with no gene match: 2. Germline loops: CDR1 SGHRS, CDR2 YFSETQ. Regarding the study as a whole: Later analysis identified over 15,000 TCR beta sequences associated with HLA alleles, using a false discovery rate threshold of 0.05. Earlier findings revealed that most TCR beta V segments proved productive either about 90% or about 30% of the time. In vitro, three CMV-associated chains proved specific for CMV antigens.

V is TRBV5-1 and J is TRBJ2-2; 9 bases are a match to TRBD1. The sample was PBMCs. This clonotype was sampled from a man between 40 and 49 years old in good health and CMV-seropositive. In DNA form, the CDR3 reads TGCGCCAGCCGACAGGGGGGGAACACCGGGGAGCTGTTTTTT. This gives the protein CASRQGGNTGELFF.